This TCR beta chain appears in the sequencing data of a study of CD8+ T cells in alopecia areata. As for the study in general: In an open-label trial, patients got 5 to 10 mg tofacitinib twice daily. General study findings and limits: Clonality exceeded that of normal scalp in lesional scalp, most notably in alopecia totalis/universalis.

Peripheral blood, together with lesional scalp punch biopsies, was collected from alopecia areata patients. This CDR3 spans 17 amino acids. Trimming removed 3 bases from V and 8 bases from J; junction bases left unmatched: 13. Germline CDR1 and CDR2: MNHEY and SMNVEV (reference sequence). It was cDNA, reverse transcribed from extracted RNA, that served as the sequencing template. Profiled with immunoSEQ multiplex PCR; TCRdb holds only in-frame clones, not every one. Altogether about 160,000 clones are present, over 70% being singletons, with the ten largest covering over 13%. Notes on this clone: Its specificity is unknown.

The V gene is TRBV27, the J gene TRBJ2-1, with TRBD1 matching 10 bases. The sequence came from a human donor with alopecia areata. Sequencing used CD8+ T cells sorted from blood, obtained at week 0. This chain's CDR3 is CASSLLRDRGRDHEQFF. In DNA form, the CDR3 reads TGTGCCAGCAGTTTGCTTCGGGACAGGGGTCGAGACCATGAGCAGTTCTTC.